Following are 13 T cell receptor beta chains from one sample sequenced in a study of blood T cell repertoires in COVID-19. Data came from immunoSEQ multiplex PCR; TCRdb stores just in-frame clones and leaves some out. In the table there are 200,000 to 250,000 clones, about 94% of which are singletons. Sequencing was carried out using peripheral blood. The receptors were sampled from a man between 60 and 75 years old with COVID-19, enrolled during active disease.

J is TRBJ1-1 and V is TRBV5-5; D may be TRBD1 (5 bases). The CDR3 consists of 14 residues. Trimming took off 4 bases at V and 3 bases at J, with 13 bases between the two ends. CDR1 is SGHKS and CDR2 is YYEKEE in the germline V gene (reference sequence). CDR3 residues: CASSRPGGDTEAFF. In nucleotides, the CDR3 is TGTGCCAGCAGCCGCCCTGGAGGGGACACTGAAGCTTTCTTT.

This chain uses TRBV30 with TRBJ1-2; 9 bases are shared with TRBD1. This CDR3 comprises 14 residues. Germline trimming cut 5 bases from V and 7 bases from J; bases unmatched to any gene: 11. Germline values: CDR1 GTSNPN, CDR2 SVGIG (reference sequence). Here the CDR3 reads CAWVRQGGLGGYTF. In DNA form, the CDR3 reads TGTGCCTGGGTCCGACAGGGGGGTCTGGGTGGCTACACCTTC.

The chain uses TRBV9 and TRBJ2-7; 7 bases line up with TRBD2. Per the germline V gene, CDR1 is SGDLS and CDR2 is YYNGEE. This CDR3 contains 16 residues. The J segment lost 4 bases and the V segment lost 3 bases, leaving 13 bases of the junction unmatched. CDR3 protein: CASSALGSGGGYEQYF. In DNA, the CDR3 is TGTGCCAGCAGCGCCTTAGGTTCGGGAGGCGGTTACGAGCAGTACTTC. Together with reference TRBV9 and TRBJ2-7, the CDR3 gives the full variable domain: DSGVTQTPKHLITATGQRVTLRCSPRSGDLSVYWYQQSLDQGLQFLIQYYNGEERAKGNILERFSAQQFPDLHSELNLSSLELGDSALYFCASSALGSGGGYEQYFGPGTRLTVT.

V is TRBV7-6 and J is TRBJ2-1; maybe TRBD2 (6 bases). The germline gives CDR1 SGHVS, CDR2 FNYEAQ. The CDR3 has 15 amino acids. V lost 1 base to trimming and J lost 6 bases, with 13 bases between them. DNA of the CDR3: TGTGCCAGCAGCTTAGGGAGGGTAGGGATCAATGAGCAGTTCTTC. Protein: CASSLGRVGINEQFF.

CDR3: CAISESTGQLNYGYTF. CDR3 nucleotides: TGTGCCATCAGTGAGTCGACGGGACAGCTTAATTATGGCTACACCTTC. The chain couples TRBV10-3 to TRBJ1-2; TRBD1 agrees at 7 bases. V trimming: 0 bases; J trimming: 5 bases; junction bases outside the gene matches: 9. The V gene's germline CDR1 is ENHRY and CDR2 SYGVKD. This CDR3 contains 16 residues.

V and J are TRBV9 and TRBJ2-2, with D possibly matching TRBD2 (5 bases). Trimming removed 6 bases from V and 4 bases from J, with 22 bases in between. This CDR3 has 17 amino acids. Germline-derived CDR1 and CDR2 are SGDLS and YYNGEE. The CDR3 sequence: CASTGPSSKRGTGELFF. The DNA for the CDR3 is TGTGCCAGCACGGGCCCCTCGAGTAAACGGGGCACCGGGGAGCTGTTTTTT.

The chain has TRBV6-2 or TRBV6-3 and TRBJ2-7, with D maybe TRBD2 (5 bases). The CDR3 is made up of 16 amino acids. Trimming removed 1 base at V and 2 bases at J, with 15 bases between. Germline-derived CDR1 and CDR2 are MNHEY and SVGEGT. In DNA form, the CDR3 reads TGTGCCAGCAGTTACTTGGGTAATAGCGATGCCTACGAGCAGTACTTC. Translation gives CASSYLGNSDAYEQYF.

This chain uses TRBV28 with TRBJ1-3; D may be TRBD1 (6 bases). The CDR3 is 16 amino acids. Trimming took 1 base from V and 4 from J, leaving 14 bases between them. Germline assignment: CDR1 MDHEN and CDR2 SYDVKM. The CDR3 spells CASSLFGGRAGNTIYF. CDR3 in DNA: TGTGCCAGCAGTTTATTCGGGGGGCGAGCCGGAAACACCATATATTTT.

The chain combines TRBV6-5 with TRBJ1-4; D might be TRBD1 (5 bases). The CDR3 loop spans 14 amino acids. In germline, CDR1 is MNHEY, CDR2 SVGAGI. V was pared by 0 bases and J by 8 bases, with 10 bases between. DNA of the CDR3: TGTGCCAGCAGTTACTCTGGGGCGCAGGAAAAACTGTTTTTT. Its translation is CASSYSGAQEKLFF.

The CDR3 is CASSTQGVGTEAFF. The CDR3, as DNA: TGTGCCAGCAGTACGCAGGGGGTCGGAACTGAAGCTTTCTTT. The chain couples TRBV6-5 to TRBJ1-1, with 7 bases lining up with TRBD1. The CDR3 runs 14 residues. Germline V CDR1 and CDR2: MNHEY, SVGAGI. After removal of 5 bases from V and 5 bases from J, the junction contained 8 bases not matched to a gene.

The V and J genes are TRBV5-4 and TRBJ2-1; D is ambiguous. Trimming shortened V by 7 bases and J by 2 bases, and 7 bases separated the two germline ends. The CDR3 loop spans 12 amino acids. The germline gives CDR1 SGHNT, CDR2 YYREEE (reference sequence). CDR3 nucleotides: TGTGCCAGCGGCGGAACCTACAATGAGCAGTTCTTC. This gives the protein CASGGTYNEQFF.

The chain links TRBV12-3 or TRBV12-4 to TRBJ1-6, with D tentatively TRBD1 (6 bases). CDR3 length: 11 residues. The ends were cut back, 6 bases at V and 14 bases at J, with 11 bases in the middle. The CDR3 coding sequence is TGTGCCAGCAGCCAGGGGTACTCCCTCCACTTT. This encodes CASSQGYSLHF.

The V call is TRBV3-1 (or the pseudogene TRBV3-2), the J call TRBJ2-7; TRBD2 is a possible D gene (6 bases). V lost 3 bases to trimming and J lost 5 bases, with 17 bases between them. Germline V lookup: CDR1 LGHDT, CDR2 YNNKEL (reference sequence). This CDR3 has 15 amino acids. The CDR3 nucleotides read TGTGCCAGCAGCCAGTACGGGGGAGATCTTGACGAGCAGTACTTC. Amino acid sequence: CASSQYGGDLDEQYF.